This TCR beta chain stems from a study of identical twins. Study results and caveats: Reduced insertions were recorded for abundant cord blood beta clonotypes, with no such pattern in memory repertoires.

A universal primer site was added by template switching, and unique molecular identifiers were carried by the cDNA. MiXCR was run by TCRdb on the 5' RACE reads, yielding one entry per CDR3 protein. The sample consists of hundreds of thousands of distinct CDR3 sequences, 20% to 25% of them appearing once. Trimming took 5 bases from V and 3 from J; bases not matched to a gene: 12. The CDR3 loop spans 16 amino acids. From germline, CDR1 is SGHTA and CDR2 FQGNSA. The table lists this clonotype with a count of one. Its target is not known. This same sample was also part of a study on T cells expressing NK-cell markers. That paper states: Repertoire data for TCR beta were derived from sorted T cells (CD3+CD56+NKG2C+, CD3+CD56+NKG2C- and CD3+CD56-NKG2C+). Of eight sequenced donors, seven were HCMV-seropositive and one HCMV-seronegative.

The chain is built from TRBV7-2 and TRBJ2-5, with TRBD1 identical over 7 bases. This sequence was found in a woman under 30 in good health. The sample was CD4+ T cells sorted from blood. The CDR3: CASSLDRKGVKETQYF. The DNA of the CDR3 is TGTGCCAGCAGCCTGGACAGGAAGGGGGTTAAAGAGACCCAGTACTTC.